This T cell receptor beta chain comes out of a study of CD8 T cells in ankylosing spondylitis. Germline V gives CDR1 DFQATT, CDR2 SNEGSKA (reference sequence). CDR3 length: 11 amino acids. With 7 bases removed from V and 9 bases from J, the gap between germline ends came to 13 bases. For TCR beta, libraries came from quantitative 5'-RACE with molecular barcodes. TCRdb re-called the 5' RACE reads with MiXCR, one entry per CDR3 protein. The data contain more than 60,000 distinct CDR3 sequences, roughly 5% of them singletons. This clonotype was recorded many times. Material for sequencing was blood, either unsorted or a sorted T cell fraction (not recorded which). J is TRBJ1-5 and V is TRBV20-1; maybe TRBD1 (5 bases). This receptor was taken from a male donor with ankylosing spondylitis or in good health (not recorded which). The CDR3, as DNA: TGCAGTGTTCGGGGGGTGGGGCCCCAGCATTTT. Amino acid sequence: CSVRGVGPQHF.